This T cell receptor beta chain was retrieved from a study of a mutant IDH1 vaccine in newly diagnosed glioma. Turning to the study itself: Patients had received radiotherapy, temozolomide, or both previously, most receiving both.

This table comes from immunoSEQ multiplex PCR, and its TCRdb copy is limited to in-frame clones, with some not included. The sample shows some 15,000 clones, approximately 90% of them seen only once. About this clone: Antigen unknown.

Stated time point: baseline, week 1 (first vaccination visit). As for treatment: pre-vaccination baseline after standard-of-care therapy. Donors had new IDH1-mutant astrocytomas of WHO grade 3 or 4 (ATRX-lost). Study-level findings and limits: Induction of immune responses by the vaccine occurred in 93.3% of patients. Any relationship between pseudoprogression and changes in top peripheral T cell clonotypes seemed absent.

The TCR comes from a middle-aged woman with glioma. Some clones in this sample may be carry-over from other donors' samples. The sequenced sample was PBMCs, obtained from a glioma patient treated with radiotherapy, temozolomide or both.

CDR3 sequence: CASSSGKGGLSGNTIYF. CDR3 sequence (DNA): TGTGCCAGCAGTTCCGGGAAGGGGGGACTGTCTGGAAACACCATATATTTT. The V call is TRBV7-9, the J call TRBJ1-3; a possible D gene is TRBD1 (6 bases). This CDR3 has 17 amino acids. Trimming removed 6 bases at V and 1 base at J, with 19 bases between. Germline values: CDR1 SEHNR, CDR2 FQNEAQ (reference sequence).